Sequencing of this T cell receptor (beta chain) was carried out in a study of shared clonotypes between healthy human individuals. A word on this clone: What it binds is not known.

The CDR3 runs to 14 residues. With 4 bases clipped from V and 8 bases from J, the junction kept 8 bases outside the gene matches. Germline assignment: CDR1 SGHRS and CDR2 YFSETQ. Method: immunoSEQ multiplex PCR; TCRdb's copy keeps in-frame clones and lacks some. The table has approximately 480,000 clones, 75% to 80% seen once. The study, taken as a whole, reports: The authors sampled blood alone, and tissue repertoires likely differ.

Sequenced sample: PBMCs. The V call is TRBV5-1, the J call TRBJ2-1; 8 bases are a match to TRBD1. This TCR came from a woman in her 40s in good health. Some clones in this sample may be carry-over from other donors' samples. The CDR3 sequence is CASSPFRGPDEQFF. In nucleotides, the CDR3 is TGCGCCAGCAGCCCTTTCAGGGGGCCCGATGAGCAGTTCTTC.